The entry that follows covers one T cell receptor (beta chain) sequence. This clonotype was recorded a few times. Its antigen remains undetermined. Base qualities are not at hand, and no much larger clone is one base apart. The donors were around 39 Caucasian individuals from Russia, aged roughly 6 to 90 years, who were systemically healthy. Each donor gave roughly 11 milliliters of peripheral blood, drawn into EDTA-treated Vacutainer tubes. Ficoll-Paque density-gradient centrifugation was used to isolate PBMCs, with at least 7 million per sample. Total RNA was extracted from PBMCs with Trizol reagent, with at least 6 micrograms obtained per sample. For every donor, flow cytometry on a PBMC aliquot measured the percentage of naive CD45RAhigh/CD27high T cells. Libraries were prepared through 5' RACE. Instrument used: Illumina HiSeq 2500. A second PCR of about 7 to 12 cycles was run with a J-beta primer mix and a sample-barcoded 5' primer. Each TCR beta cDNA molecule received a unique molecular identifier from a template-switch 5' adaptor carrying 12 random nucleotides. Each sample yielded at least 2.5 million CDR3-containing paired-end reads. All of the RNA was converted into first-strand cDNA using the Mint cDNA synthesis kit, with a TRBC-specific oligonucleotide serving as the primer. Following uracil-DNA glycosylase treatment, a first 18-cycle PCR with universal primers M1SS and BC2_uni_R was performed on all cDNA. The source study handled its data this way. For normalization, 1 million high-quality reads were randomly selected from each sample, with every read carrying a distinct molecular identifier. Reads sharing molecular identifiers were discarded rather than binned into consensus sequences. MiTCR, set to a Q25 quality threshold and the strictest error-elimination algorithm, was used for CDR3 identification, clonotype clustering and error correction. A nonparametric unseen species model with Euler transformation was used to estimate lower-bound total TCR beta diversity. The public sequencing data were trimmed at Q25 with fastp and processed into clonotypes with MiXCR by TCRdb, which kept only in-frame beta chains. One record per CDR3 amino acid sequence lists the most common genes and DNA. The V and J calls shown here were made by TCRdb, not taken from the authors' results. This sample is represented by 780,000 or so distinct CDR3 sequences; approximately 25% of them were singletons. The top ten clones comprise approximately 3.7% of the sample.

This specimen belongs to a study of blood T cells in healthy people across ages (dated by TCRdb to about 2015). Broadly, across the study: In model experiments, template switching captured about one uniquely barcoded TCR beta cDNA molecule for every two T cells. Using deep sequencing normalized with unique cDNA molecular identifiers, the study measured how TCR beta repertoire diversity changes with age. Donors were grouped into four age groups: young (average 16 years), middle-aged (roughly 37), aged (roughly 62) and long-lived (about 89). For two donors (one aged 18 to 29 and one aged 80 or older), the study analyzed two additional independent replicas of 1 million unique cDNA reads from the same blood draw.

The research as a whole found: The CMV infection status of donors was not known, potentially confounding age-related changes in expanded clonotypes. Observed TCR beta diversity per million T cells fell roughly linearly with age, and a significant reduction was already apparent by age about 38. There was a strong correlation between observed TCR beta diversity and the percentage of naive T cells measured by flow cytometry. The long-lived group showed more naive CD4+ T cells, fewer expanded clones and increased TCR diversity than the aged group, suggesting age selection. Estimates of total diversity based on one million sequenced T cells were considered lower bounds and underestimates. Because profiling used bulk unsorted PBMCs, naive and antigen-experienced compartments could not be compared conclusively.

The germline V gene provides CDR1 SNHLY and CDR2 FYNNEI. From V the trimming removes 3 bases and from J it removes 3 bases, while the gene matches leave 8 bases of the junction unaccounted for. The cysteine opens and the phenylalanine closes a CDR3 of 16 amino acids. The retained sequence is limited to the CDR3, 48 bases, with the frame set at the first base. These data were likewise used in another study, on T cells of mothers and their children. The second paper further reports: Nine systemically healthy Caucasian individuals served as donors, namely three mothers together with their six children. cDNA synthesis consumed the entire amount of extracted RNA, loaded at 1.5 ug RNA in each 15 ul reaction. Sample barcodes and 2-4 random nucleotides were added via the M1S primer in the second PCR. Over 9.5 million TCR beta CDR3 reads came from each mother, compared with millions of reads from each child. TCR recombination output is similarly shaped by thymic selection in related and unrelated pairs, with a minor effect exerted by inherited differences. Normalized repertoire overlap was always found to be slightly, but never significantly, higher in related mother-child pairs than in unrelated mother-child pairs. Persistent microchimeric T cell clones were not detected, at a sensitivity of 85 to 100 clones per million clonotypes. Deep NGS was used in the study to compare the TCR beta repertoires of mothers and children and to look for features that separate related mother-child pairs from unrelated individuals. The mean age was around 40 +/- 4 years for the mothers and about 10 +/- 4 years for the children. Libraries were sequenced on Illumina HiSeq 2000 with 100+100 nt paired-end reads after adapter ligation with NEBNext reagents. Mother and child libraries were prepared a month apart and sequenced in separate runs to prevent cross-contamination. Between about 500,000 and 2,300,000 distinct TCR beta clonotypes were identified per donor. Naive TCR beta clonotypes were estimated from low-frequency clonotypes matched to each donor's FACS-determined naive share, without sorting.

The V and J genes are TRBV2 and TRBJ2-3, and TRBD1 aligns with 8 junction nucleotides. The sequenced sample was blood. The source of this sequence is a boy aged 10-17 years in good health. The DNA reads TGTGCCAGCAGTGATTGGTCAGGGGGCAAGACAGATACGCAGTATTTT. This translates into CASSDWSGGKTDTQYF.